This is a list of T cell receptor beta chains from one sample in a study of glioma-infiltrating T cells after dendritic cell vaccination. Only in-frame clones appear in the TCRdb table, and some are missing; sequencing was by immunoSEQ multiplex PCR. This sample has 65,000 to 80,000 clones; 80% to 90% occur once, and the top ten carry approximately 2%. The sequences come from blood, collected after dendritic cell vaccination. The origin of the receptors is a human donor with glioblastoma. Both conserved end residues are part of each CDR3. The D gene is left open where the match is weak. Expanded clones get a size class; other rows say once, few or many, or leave the size out.

cdr3_aa: CASSYSKGLLYEQYF; cdr3_nt: TGTGCCAGCAGTTACTCGAAGGGACTCCTCTACGAGCAGTACTTC; d_call: -; clone_size: -; v_call: TRBV6-5; j_call: TRBJ2-7
cdr3_aa: CASSFSGVRNTEAFF; cdr3_nt: TGTGCCAGCTCATTCTCAGGGGTAAGGAACACTGAAGCTTTCTTT; d_call: -; clone_size: -; v_call: TRBV18; j_call: TRBJ1-1
cdr3_aa: CSVEADRTGRYRSYNEQFF; cdr3_nt: TGCAGCGTTGAAGCCGACCGGACAGGGCGTTATAGATCCTACAATGAGCAGTTCTTC; d_call: TRBD1; clone_size: -; v_call: TRBV29-1; j_call: TRBJ2-1
cdr3_aa: CASSLAGVGYLELFF; cdr3_nt: TGTGCCAGCAGCTTAGCAGGGGTCGGGTATTTGGAGCTGTTTTTT; d_call: -; clone_size: -; v_call: TRBV7-9; j_call: TRBJ2-2
cdr3_aa: CASSFQQGARYIQYF; cdr3_nt: TGTGCCAGCAGTTTCCAACAGGGGGCAAGATACATTCAGTACTTC; d_call: TRBD1; clone_size: -; v_call: TRBV6-6; j_call: TRBJ2-4
cdr3_aa: CASSVLDRAYEQYF; cdr3_nt: TGTGCCAGCAGCGTATTGGACAGGGCATACGAGCAGTACTTC; d_call: TRBD1; clone_size: -; v_call: TRBV9; j_call: TRBJ2-7
cdr3_aa: CASSQGGGSQPQHF; cdr3_nt: TGTGCCAGCAGCCAAGGAGGGGGCAGTCAGCCCCAGCATTTT; d_call: TRBD1; clone_size: -; v_call: TRBV28; j_call: TRBJ1-5
cdr3_aa: CASETRDSNEKLFF; cdr3_nt: TGTGCCAGCGAAACCCGGGACAGTAATGAAAAACTGTTTTTT; d_call: TRBD1; clone_size: few; v_call: TRBV9; j_call: TRBJ1-4
cdr3_aa: CASSFTGLANNEQFF; cdr3_nt: TGCGCCAGCAGCTTTACGGGACTAGCAAACAATGAGCAGTTCTTC; d_call: TRBD2; clone_size: -; v_call: TRBV5-1; j_call: TRBJ2-1
cdr3_aa: CASSPRGGRGAGTDTQYF; cdr3_nt: TGTGCCAGCTCACCACGGGGAGGAAGGGGCGCGGGTACAGATACGCAGTATTTT; d_call: -; clone_size: -; v_call: TRBV18; j_call: TRBJ2-3
cdr3_aa: CASGSRVGYGYTF; cdr3_nt: TGTGCCAGCGGAAGCAGGGTGGGCTATGGCTACACCTTC; d_call: -; clone_size: once; v_call: TRBV6-5; j_call: TRBJ1-2
cdr3_aa: CARSLVPEQSYEQYF; cdr3_nt: TGTGCCAGAAGCTTGGTCCCCGAACAGTCCTACGAGCAGTACTTC; d_call: -; clone_size: -; v_call: TRBV5-3; j_call: TRBJ2-7
cdr3_aa: CASSPGRVQETQYF; cdr3_nt: TGTGCCAGCAGCCCGGGGAGGGTTCAAGAGACCCAGTACTTC; d_call: TRBD2; clone_size: -; v_call: TRBV5-6; j_call: TRBJ2-5
cdr3_aa: CASSWGGVSTDTQYF; cdr3_nt: TGTGCCAGCAGCTGGGGCGGTGTGAGCACAGATACGCAGTATTTT; d_call: -; clone_size: -; v_call: TRBV7-7; j_call: TRBJ2-3
cdr3_aa: CSVPSGLGTSGSSYNEQFF; cdr3_nt: TGCAGCGTTCCATCGGGATTAGGGACTAGCGGTTCATCCTACAATGAGCAGTTCTTC; d_call: TRBD2; clone_size: -; v_call: TRBV29-1; j_call: TRBJ2-1
cdr3_aa: CASSDSARGNNQPQHF; cdr3_nt: TGTGCCAGCAGTGACTCAGCCAGGGGGAACAATCAGCCCCAGCATTTT; d_call: TRBD1; clone_size: -; v_call: TRBV6-4; j_call: TRBJ1-5
cdr3_aa: CASSPTGLAGEETQYF; cdr3_nt: TGTGCCAGCAGCCCTACCGGACTAGCGGGAGAGGAGACCCAGTACTTC; d_call: TRBD2; clone_size: -; v_call: TRBV7-6; j_call: TRBJ2-5
cdr3_aa: CSVSQGANTEAFF; cdr3_nt: TGCAGCGTTTCTCAGGGGGCTAACACTGAAGCTTTCTTT; d_call: TRBD1; clone_size: -; v_call: TRBV29-1; j_call: TRBJ1-1
cdr3_aa: CASSLLGAAQETQYF; cdr3_nt: TGCGCCAGCAGCCTCCTAGGGGCGGCCCAAGAGACCCAGTACTTC; d_call: -; clone_size: -; v_call: TRBV5-1; j_call: TRBJ2-5
cdr3_aa: CASSAAYSTDTQYF; cdr3_nt: TGTGCCAGCAGTGCAGCGTATAGCACAGATACGCAGTATTTT; d_call: -; clone_size: once; v_call: TRBV2; j_call: TRBJ2-3
cdr3_aa: CASSLESGYSGYTF; cdr3_nt: TGTGCCAGCAGCTTAGAGTCGGGGTATAGTGGCTACACCTTC; d_call: -; clone_size: -; v_call: TRBV7-2; j_call: TRBJ1-2
cdr3_aa: CASSLVRYTDTQYF; cdr3_nt: TGCGCCAGCAGCTTGGTTCGGTACACAGATACGCAGTATTTT; d_call: -; clone_size: few; v_call: TRBV5-1; j_call: TRBJ2-3
cdr3_aa: CASSETGENTGELFF; cdr3_nt: TGCGCCAGCAGCGAGACAGGGGAAAACACCGGGGAGCTGTTTTTT; d_call: TRBD1; clone_size: -; v_call: TRBV5-1; j_call: TRBJ2-2
cdr3_aa: CASSQQVGGTHEQYF; cdr3_nt: TGCGCCAGCAGCCAGCAAGTAGGCGGGACCCACGAGCAGTACTTC; d_call: -; clone_size: -; v_call: TRBV4-3; j_call: TRBJ2-7
cdr3_aa: CASSLAGLAGYNEQFF; cdr3_nt: TGTGCCAGCAGCTTGGCGGGACTAGCGGGCTACAATGAGCAGTTCTTC; d_call: TRBD2; clone_size: -; v_call: TRBV11-1; j_call: TRBJ2-1
cdr3_aa: CASSRPTGAPEAFF; cdr3_nt: TGTGCCAGCAGTAGGCCGACAGGGGCCCCCGAAGCTTTCTTT; d_call: TRBD1; clone_size: -; v_call: TRBV2; j_call: TRBJ1-1
cdr3_aa: CASSPLGAGDTYEQYF; cdr3_nt: TGTGCCAGCAGCCCCCTGGGGGCAGGGGATACCTACGAGCAGTACTTC; d_call: -; clone_size: -; v_call: TRBV9; j_call: TRBJ2-7
cdr3_aa: CASSPVIKGRSYNEQFF; cdr3_nt: TGTGCCAGCTCACCAGTAATCAAGGGGAGGTCCTACAATGAGCAGTTCTTC; d_call: -; clone_size: -; v_call: TRBV18; j_call: TRBJ2-1
cdr3_aa: CAISEVGVGGYTF; cdr3_nt: TGTGCCATCAGTGAGGTGGGAGTCGGGGGCTACACCTTC; d_call: -; clone_size: -; v_call: TRBV10-3; j_call: TRBJ1-2
cdr3_aa: CASSLNGIEQFF; cdr3_nt: TGTGCCAGCAGCTTAAATGGCATTGAGCAGTTCTTC; d_call: -; clone_size: -; v_call: TRBV7-3; j_call: TRBJ2-1
cdr3_aa: CASTQQGVGSREQYF; cdr3_nt: TGTGCCAGCACTCAACAGGGGGTGGGTTCTCGTGAGCAGTACTTC; d_call: TRBD1; clone_size: -; v_call: TRBV6-1; j_call: TRBJ2-7
cdr3_aa: CASSSPGGVGYTF; cdr3_nt: TGTGCCAGCAGCTCACCGGGAGGGGTAGGCTACACCTTC; d_call: -; clone_size: -; v_call: TRBV7-2; j_call: TRBJ1-2
cdr3_aa: CASSPPLAGAGPYEQYF; cdr3_nt: TGTGCCAGCTCACCACCTCTGGCGGGGGCAGGACCCTACGAGCAGTACTTC; d_call: -; clone_size: -; v_call: TRBV18; j_call: TRBJ2-7
cdr3_aa: CASSLGTGGGRGYTF; cdr3_nt: TGTGCCAGCAGCTTGGGGACAGGGGGCGGGAGAGGCTACACCTTC; d_call: TRBD1; clone_size: -; v_call: TRBV7-2; j_call: TRBJ1-2
cdr3_aa: CASLGTGFGYTF; cdr3_nt: TGTGCCAGCCTCGGGACAGGGTTCGGCTACACCTTC; d_call: TRBD1; clone_size: -; v_call: TRBV6-1; j_call: TRBJ1-2
cdr3_aa: CASSLDTVGTQYF; cdr3_nt: TGTGCCAGCAGCTTAGATACTGTTGGGACCCAGTACTTC; d_call: -; clone_size: few; v_call: TRBV7-7; j_call: TRBJ2-5
cdr3_aa: CASSYAGAGTYNEQFF; cdr3_nt: TGTGCCAGCAGTTACGCGGGGGCAGGAACCTACAATGAGCAGTTCTTC; d_call: -; clone_size: -; v_call: TRBV6-6; j_call: TRBJ2-1
cdr3_aa: CASSFRTGGSGNTIYF; cdr3_nt: TGTGCCAGCAGCTTTCGGACAGGCGGCTCTGGAAACACCATATATTTT; d_call: TRBD1; clone_size: -; v_call: TRBV11-3; j_call: TRBJ1-3
cdr3_aa: CASSRLLGGLIYEQYF; cdr3_nt: TGTGCCAGCAGCCGTTTGCTGGGGGGGCTCATTTACGAGCAGTACTTC; d_call: -; clone_size: -; v_call: TRBV13; j_call: TRBJ2-7
cdr3_aa: CATLGWTKTQPQHF; cdr3_nt: TGTGCCACCTTAGGATGGACAAAAACCCAGCCCCAGCATTTT; d_call: -; clone_size: -; v_call: TRBV6-1; j_call: TRBJ1-5
cdr3_aa: CASSYQASGNTIYF; cdr3_nt: TGTGCCAGCAGCTACCAGGCCTCTGGAAACACCATATATTTT; d_call: -; clone_size: -; v_call: TRBV7-2; j_call: TRBJ1-3
cdr3_aa: CASSFRSGRGSEQYF; cdr3_nt: TGTGCCAGCAGCTTTAGAAGCGGGAGAGGATCCGAGCAGTACTTC; d_call: TRBD2; clone_size: -; v_call: TRBV5-8; j_call: TRBJ2-7
cdr3_aa: CASSEGVGSGETQYF; cdr3_nt: TGTGCCAGCAGTGAAGGGGTGGGCAGCGGAGAGACCCAGTACTTC; d_call: -; clone_size: -; v_call: TRBV6-1; j_call: TRBJ2-5
cdr3_aa: CASSFSGSGGGEAFF; cdr3_nt: TGTGCCAGCAGCTTCTCAGGGTCCGGGGGAGGTGAAGCTTTCTTT; d_call: -; clone_size: -; v_call: TRBV11-3; j_call: TRBJ1-1
cdr3_aa: CASSWGQGNQPQHF; cdr3_nt: TGTGCCAGCAGTTGGGGACAGGGCAATCAGCCCCAGCATTTT; d_call: TRBD1; clone_size: -; v_call: TRBV27; j_call: TRBJ1-5
cdr3_aa: CASRGLAGVTDTQYF; cdr3_nt: TGTGCCAGCAGGGGACTAGCGGGAGTTACAGATACGCAGTATTTT; d_call: TRBD2; clone_size: -; v_call: TRBV7-9; j_call: TRBJ2-3
cdr3_aa: CASSPDLTAGGYTF; cdr3_nt: TGCGCCAGCAGCCCGGACCTCACCGCGGGGGGCTACACCTTC; d_call: -; clone_size: -; v_call: TRBV5-1; j_call: TRBJ1-2
cdr3_aa: CASSHGTNYEQYF; cdr3_nt: TGTGCCAGCAGCCATGGGACAAACTACGAGCAGTACTTC; d_call: -; clone_size: -; v_call: TRBV5-4; j_call: TRBJ2-7
cdr3_aa: CAIILVRGFTQPQHF; cdr3_nt: TGTGCCATCATCCTCGTCAGGGGGTTCACTCAGCCCCAGCATTTT; d_call: TRBD1; clone_size: -; v_call: TRBV10-3; j_call: TRBJ1-5
cdr3_aa: CASSFGTDYGYTF; cdr3_nt: TGTGCCAGCAGCTTCGGGACAGACTATGGCTACACCTTC; d_call: TRBD1; clone_size: once; v_call: TRBV11-1; j_call: TRBJ1-2
cdr3_aa: CASSPTGVNTEAFF; cdr3_nt: TGTGCCAGCTCTCCGACAGGGGTGAACACTGAAGCTTTCTTT; d_call: TRBD1; clone_size: -; v_call: TRBV18; j_call: TRBJ1-1
cdr3_aa: CASSKAGKLDEQFF; cdr3_nt: TGTGCCAGCAGTAAGGCAGGGAAGTTAGATGAGCAGTTCTTC; d_call: -; clone_size: -; v_call: TRBV25-1; j_call: TRBJ2-1
cdr3_aa: CASSVDRGNTEAFF; cdr3_nt: TGTGCCAGCAGTGTCGACAGGGGGAACACTGAAGCTTTCTTT; d_call: TRBD1; clone_size: -; v_call: TRBV6-1; j_call: TRBJ1-1
cdr3_aa: CASSPINSISNQPQHF; cdr3_nt: TGTGCCAGCTCACCAATTAACTCAATAAGCAATCAGCCCCAGCATTTT; d_call: -; clone_size: -; v_call: TRBV18; j_call: TRBJ1-5